This T cell receptor beta chain was recorded in a study of blood T cell repertoires in COVID-19. This clone occurred once. From germline, CDR1 is SGHDT and CDR2 YYEEEE. V shed 3 bases and J shed 7 bases, with 13 bases lying between them. CDR3 length: 13 amino acids. Original processing methods: The authors estimated nucleated cell counts from reference gene primer amplification. Only in-frame clones appear in the TCRdb table, and some are missing; sequencing was by immunoSEQ multiplex PCR. The V and J calls and clone size are taken from that table; D and trimming were inferred from the DNA. The data show fewer than 85,000 clones, about 88% seen once.

Source material: peripheral blood. The receptor was isolated from a human donor in a cohort sampled during active COVID-19. This chain uses TRBV5-6 with TRBJ1-1; the D gene is possibly TRBD1 (5 bases). CDR3 sequence reads: CASSSTQGYEAFF. The DNA of the CDR3 is TGTGCCAGCAGCTCAACTCAGGGTTATGAAGCTTTCTTT.